These 26 T cell receptor beta chains were sequenced from one sample in a study of blood T cell repertoires in COVID-19. Sequenced by immunoSEQ multiplex PCR; TCRdb stores in-frame clones only, minus some. The profile shows 310,000 or so clones, 70% to 90% of them singletons. Sequenced: PBMCs or T cells enriched from blood (not recorded which). Every receptor here comes from a woman in her thirties or forties who had recovered from COVID-19.

This sequence joins TRBV7-8 and TRBJ1-3; 9 positions agree with TRBD1. Germline V gene data show CDR1 as SGHVS and CDR2 as FQNEAQ. The V segment lost 5 bases and the J segment 7 bases; nucleotides outside the gene matches: 3. The CDR3 extends over 13 amino acids. CDR3 sequence reads: CASSMTGGNTIYF. Here the CDR3 DNA reads TGTGCCAGCAGCATGACAGGGGGGAACACCATATATTTT.

The chain has TRBV4-2 and TRBJ2-1, with 8 bases matching TRBD2. Germline CDR1 and CDR2: LGHNA and YNFKEQ. Trimming took 1 base from V and 9 from J; bases not matched to a gene: 11. This CDR3 region has 16 residues. CDR3 DNA sequence: TGTGCCAGCAGCCAAGTATTAGCTAGCGGGTTTGCTGAGCAGTTCTTC. Translating it yields CASSQVLASGFAEQFF.

The rearrangement joins TRBV6-5 to TRBJ1-2; D call uncertain. Trimming cost V 8 bases and J 0 bases, with 13 bases left between them. CDR1 is MNHEY, CDR2 SVGAGI, per germline. This CDR3 comprises 14 residues. Here the CDR3 DNA reads TGTGCCAGCGTATCGGGGTTAGCTAACTATGGCTACACCTTC. The encoded protein is CASVSGLANYGYTF.

The CDR3 here is CASSKGQGVGFANQPQHF. The CDR3 coding sequence is TGTGCCAGTAGTAAGGGACAGGGAGTCGGTTTCGCGAATCAGCCCCAGCATTTT. This chain links TRBV19 with TRBJ1-5, with 9 bases lining up with TRBD1. Germline CDR1 and CDR2: LNHDA and SQIVND (reference sequence). This CDR3 has 18 amino acids. Trimming removed 4 bases from V and 4 bases from J; junction bases left unmatched: 14.

The V call is TRBV5-1, the J call TRBJ2-5, with D perhaps TRBD1 (6 bases). The V and J ends lost 0 bases and 5 bases respectively, with 8 bases between them. The CDR3 has 13 residues. CDR1 and CDR2 (germline): SGHRS, YFSETQ. CDR3 amino acids: CASSLGGQETQYF. CDR3 DNA: TGCGCCAGCAGCTTGGGGGGGCAGGAGACCCAGTACTTC. Full variable domain (rest looked up from reference TRBV5-1 and TRBJ2-5): KAGVTQTPRYLIKTRGQQVTLSCSPISGHRSVSWYQQTPGQGLQFLFEYFSETQRNKGNFPGRFSGRQFSNSRSEMNVSTLELGDSALYLCASSLGGQETQYFGPGTRLLVL.

This clone was detected only a few times. This chain connects TRBV11-2 to TRBJ1-5; TRBD1 might be the D (6 bases). Looked up from germline, CDR1 is SGHAT and CDR2 is FQNNGV. The CDR3 loop spans 13 amino acids. V dropped 2 bases and J dropped 11 bases, with 13 bases sitting between them. The CDR3: CASSLSGSGAQHF. Here the CDR3 DNA reads TGTGCCAGCAGCTTATCGGGTTCAGGGGCCCAGCATTTT.

The chain has TRBV19 and TRBJ2-1, with 15 bases aligning to TRBD2. This CDR3 is 18 amino acids long. V lost 5 bases to trimming and J lost 7 bases; unmatched junction nucleotides: 12. The germline gives CDR1 LNHDA, CDR2 SQIVND (reference sequence). In DNA, the CDR3 is TGTGCCAGTAGTGGCGGGGAAACAGGACTAGCGGGAGGGAATGAGCAGTTCTTC. This gives the protein CASSGGETGLAGGNEQFF.

This rearrangement joins TRBV7-3 to TRBJ2-1, with 10 nucleotides matching TRBD2. The CDR3 is made up of 15 amino acids. Germline-derived CDR1 and CDR2 are SGHTA and FQGTGA. V was clipped by 7 bases and J by 10 bases; unmatched bases: 13. Here the CDR3 reads CASTPSGSSSREQFF. The CDR3 nucleotides are TGTGCCAGCACCCCTAGCGGGAGTTCCTCTCGGGAGCAGTTCTTC.

The chain links TRBV6-5 to TRBJ1-6; TRBD1 matches 7 bases. This CDR3 region has 16 residues. CDR1 and CDR2 (germline): MNHEY, SVGAGI. V lost 1 base, J lost 6 bases, and 6 bases stayed unmatched. The CDR3 region is CASSYLGTGANSPLHF. CDR3 DNA: TGTGCCAGCAGTTACTTGGGTACAGGGGCTAATTCACCCCTCCACTTT.

The V and J genes are TRBV3-1 (or the pseudogene TRBV3-2) and TRBJ2-2, with a weak D call TRBD1 (6 bases). V was clipped by 4 bases and J by 9 bases, with 18 bases between them. Germline V gene sequence: CDR1 LGHDT, CDR2 YNNKEL (reference sequence). The CDR3 loop spans 15 amino acids. The CDR3 DNA reads TGTGCCAGCAGCCGCCTGTTTAGGGGGATACGGGAGCTGTTTTTT. This gives the protein CASSRLFRGIRELFF.

The chain links TRBV28 to TRBJ2-4; 9 nucleotides align to TRBD1. CDR3 length equals 18 residues. CDR1 and CDR2 from the germline V gene are MDHEN and SYDVKM. V lost 3 bases and J lost 3; bases outside the gene matches: 12. The CDR3 DNA is TGTGCCAGCAGTTTCCCGGGACAGGGAAGGGAGGTCAAAAACATTCAGTACTTC. Translated: CASSFPGQGREVKNIQYF.

This clone was found a few times. The CDR3 coding sequence is TGTGCCAGCAGCTTGGGGGCGGGCAATCAGCCCCAGCATTTT. As protein: CASSLGAGNQPQHF. This rearrangement joins TRBV7-8 to TRBJ1-5; D may be TRBD1 (6 bases). The CDR3 spans 14 residues. In germline, CDR1 is SGHVS, CDR2 FQNEAQ. Trimming shortened V by 3 bases and J by 2 bases, and 8 bases separated the two germline ends. Full variable domain (missing parts from reference TRBV7-8 and TRBJ1-5): GAGVSQSPRYKVAKRGQDVALRCDPISGHVSLFWYQQALGQGPEFLTYFQNEAQLDKSGLPSDRFFAERPEGSVSTLKIQRTQQEDSAVYLCASSLGAGNQPQHFGDGTRLSIL.

The rearrangement links TRBV4-1 to TRBJ1-1; TRBD1 matches 7 bases. Germline CDR1 reads MGHRA; CDR2 reads YSYEKL. Unmatched junction bases numbered 8, after V lost 2 bases and J lost 5 bases. The CDR3 runs to 15 residues. This chain's CDR3 is CASSQPRQGWTEAFF. The CDR3, as DNA: TGCGCCAGCAGCCAACCAAGACAGGGCTGGACTGAAGCTTTCTTT.

The chain couples TRBV3-1 (or the pseudogene TRBV3-2) to TRBJ2-3; 10 bases map to TRBD2. Germline lookup yields CDR1 LGHDT and CDR2 YNNKEL (reference sequence). The CDR3 is made up of 17 amino acids. V lost 0 bases and J lost 3; bases outside the gene matches: 6. CDR3 region: CASSQDWSGRVTDTQYF. In DNA form, the CDR3 reads TGTGCCAGCAGCCAAGACTGGAGCGGGAGGGTTACAGATACGCAGTATTTT.

The chain uses TRBV28 and TRBJ2-7; D is ambiguous. The V and J ends lost 2 bases and 7 bases respectively, with 9 bases between them. CDR1 is MDHEN, CDR2 SYDVKM, per germline. CDR3 length: 12 amino acids. The CDR3, as DNA: TGTGCCAGCAGTTTACCCCCAGGAGAGCAGTACTTC. Translation gives CASSLPPGEQYF.

The rearrangement links TRBV6-1 to TRBJ1-6; weak D call: TRBD1 (6 bases). The CDR3 is 17 amino acids. Germline CDR1 and CDR2: MNHNS and SASEGT. V was cut by 0 bases and J by 5 bases, with 14 bases left in between. The chain's CDR3 is CASSEAPGGAHNSPLHF. DNA of the CDR3: TGTGCCAGCAGTGAAGCACCCGGGGGGGCCCATAATTCACCCCTCCACTTT.

The V call is TRBV28, the J call TRBJ2-7; possibly TRBD1 for D (5 bases). This CDR3 is 15 amino acids long. Trimming removed 6 bases from V and 5 bases from J, with 20 bases in between. Germline V CDR1 and CDR2: MDHEN, SYDVKM. The CDR3 DNA sequence: TGTGCCAGCAGCCCTAAGGGGTCCCGTGAGAACGAGCAGTACTTC. It yields the protein CASSPKGSRENEQYF.

This sequence joins TRBV6-4 and TRBJ2-3; 7 bases are a match to TRBD1. CDR1 is MRHNA, CDR2 SNTAGT, per germline. The CDR3 consists of 16 residues. Trimming cost V 6 bases and J 5 bases; bases outside gene matches: 14. The DNA of the CDR3 is TGTGCCAGCAGCGACCACCTGAGCACAGGGGTAGATACGCAGTATTTT. Translating it yields CASSDHLSTGVDTQYF.

The V gene is TRBV7-2, the J gene TRBJ2-3; 7 bases agree with TRBD2. Germline CDR1 SGHTA, CDR2 FQGNSA. This CDR3 spans 16 amino acids. Unmatched junction bases numbered 14, after V lost 5 bases and J lost 6 bases. This CDR3 reads CASSPPIAGSMDTQYF. In nucleotides, the CDR3 is TGTGCCAGCAGCCCCCCAATAGCGGGCTCTATGGATACGCAGTATTTT.

The chain links TRBV9 to TRBJ2-2; D unresolved. The CDR3 is 14 residues long. Trimming removed 0 bases from V and 2 bases from J, with 5 bases in between. Per germline, CDR1 SGDLS and CDR2 YYNGEE. CDR3 bases: TGTGCCAGCAGCGTAGTGGCTAACACCGGGGAGCTGTTTTTT. Amino acids: CASSVVANTGELFF.

In its sample, this clone was seen a few times. V is TRBV7-2 and J is TRBJ2-3, with a weak D call TRBD2 (5 bases). V lost 3 bases, J lost 4 bases, and 5 bases lay in between. The CDR3 has 12 residues. Germline V CDR1 and CDR2: SGHTA, FQGNSA. The CDR3 loop is CASSFSADTQYF. CDR3 sequence (DNA): TGTGCCAGCAGCTTTAGCGCAGATACGCAGTATTTT.

The genes are TRBV7-2 and TRBJ2-1, with D perhaps TRBD2 (5 bases). CDR3 length: 15 amino acids. Trimming removed 3 bases at V and 4 bases at J, with 13 bases between. In germline, CDR1 is SGHTA, CDR2 FQGNSA. Here the CDR3 DNA reads TGTGCCAGCAGCTTTGAGTTGGGAGAGTACAATGAGCAGTTCTTC. It specifies CASSFELGEYNEQFF.

This chain uses TRBV4-3 with TRBJ2-5, with D possibly matching TRBD1 (5 bases). V gave up 4 bases and J gave up 3 bases, with 12 bases separating them. The length of the CDR3 is 14 residues. The germline V gene has CDR1 LGHNA and CDR2 YSLEER. The CDR3 DNA follows: TGCGCCAGCAGCCTCCTCGGCAGGGAAGAGACCCAGTACTTC. Protein: CASSLLGREETQYF.

The V call is TRBV29-1, the J call TRBJ1-1, with 8 bases matching TRBD1. The germline CDR1 and CDR2 sequences are SQVTM and ANQGSEA. This CDR3 region has 13 residues. V gave up 7 bases and J gave up 1 base; unmatched junction bases: 5. The CDR3 loop is CSARTGRNTEAFF. The DNA of the CDR3 is TGCAGCGCGAGGACAGGGAGGAACACTGAAGCTTTCTTT.

This sequence joins TRBV6-5 and TRBJ1-1, with D maybe TRBD1 (5 bases). Germline CDR1 MNHEY, CDR2 SVGAGI. The ends were cut back, 2 bases at V and 1 base at J, with 14 bases in the middle. The CDR3 contains 16 residues. The CDR3 bases are TGTGCCAGCAGTTACACAAGGTCCAGGGAGAACACTGAAGCTTTCTTT. It translates to CASSYTRSRENTEAFF.

The chain joins TRBV6-5 to TRBJ2-5, with a tentative D call TRBD1 (6 bases). This CDR3 comprises 14 residues. Germline-derived CDR1 and CDR2 are MNHEY and SVGAGI. The V end was cut by 5 bases, the J end by 5 bases, with 15 bases between. The CDR3, as DNA: TGTGCCAGCAGTACCACAGGGCGTGGTGAGACCCAGTACTTC. Its protein is CASSTTGRGETQYF.